This T cell receptor beta chain was retrieved from a study of shared clonotypes between healthy human individuals. Repertoires were generated with immunoSEQ multiplex PCR, while TCRdb's copy carries only in-frame clones and drops some. The sample holds about 490,000 clones, approximately 82% seen once. V was clipped by 2 bases and J by 0 bases, with 10 bases between them. CDR3 length: 15 residues. Germline assignment: CDR1 MNHEY and CDR2 SMNVEV (reference sequence). The chain combines TRBV27 with TRBJ1-1, with D perhaps matching TRBD1 (5 bases). Sample: PBMCs. This clonotype was obtained from a woman in her thirties or forties in good health. Some clones in this sample may be carry-over from other donors' samples. In DNA form, the CDR3 reads TGTGCCAGCAGTTTAATCGGGGCAGTGAACACTGAAGCTTTCTTT. Encoded protein: CASSLIGAVNTEAFF.